A single sample gave rise to the 16 T cell receptor beta chains below, sequenced in a study of T cell changes during pregnancy in multiple sclerosis. Data came from immunoSEQ multiplex PCR; TCRdb stores just in-frame clones and leaves some out. The table lists tens of thousands of clones, approximately 86% of them singletons, with about 7.7% in the top ten. The material was CD8+ T cells from peripheral blood mononuclear cells, obtained before pregnancy. These receptors all stem from a female donor with multiple sclerosis, enrolled in a pregnancy study.

The rearrangement joins TRBV2 to TRBJ2-3, with D perhaps TRBD1 (6 bases). The CDR3 contains 14 residues. Between the trimmed V and J ends, which lost 2 bases and 4 bases, there was a span of 10 bases. CDR1 is SNHLY and CDR2 is FYNNEI in the germline V gene. The CDR3 coding sequence is TGTGCCAGCAGTGAATGGGGGCGCGCAGATACGCAGTATTTT. Protein: CASSEWGRADTQYF.

The chain is built from TRBV27 and TRBJ1-2; the match to TRBD1 covers 7 bases. The junction had 4 bases not matched to a gene; V was cut back by 5 bases and J by 4 bases. Germline values: CDR1 MNHEY, CDR2 SMNVEV (reference sequence). The CDR3 is made up of 13 amino acids. CDR3: CASSKRDSYGYTF. CDR3 nucleotide sequence: TGTGCCAGCAGTAAACGGGACAGCTATGGCTACACCTTC.

This chain joins TRBV19 and TRBJ2-3; possible D gene TRBD2, 7 bases. The CDR3 runs 15 residues. V lost 3 bases and J lost 4, with 14 bases in between. Germline V gives CDR1 LNHDA, CDR2 SQIVND (reference sequence). The CDR3 DNA follows: TGTGCCAGTAGTATGGGGGCTAGCGGTGCAGATACGCAGTATTTT. It translates to CASSMGASGADTQYF.

This chain joins TRBV7-3 and TRBJ2-3; 9 bases fit TRBD2. J lost 1 base, V lost 4 bases, and 3 bases had no gene match. Germline values: CDR1 SGHTA, CDR2 FQGTGA. The CDR3 totals 15 residues. CDR3 loop: CASSYLAGGTDTQYF. The DNA of the CDR3 is TGTGCCAGCAGCTACTTAGCGGGGGGCACAGATACGCAGTATTTT.

This chain connects TRBV2 to TRBJ1-2; D is perhaps TRBD1 (5 bases). The CDR3 consists of 16 residues. From germline, CDR1 is SNHLY and CDR2 FYNNEI. V lost 2 bases to trimming and J lost 0 bases, with 13 bases between them. DNA of the CDR3: TGTGCCAGCAGTGAATTCGGGGGGGGATCTAACTATGGCTACACCTTC. This gives the protein CASSEFGGGSNYGYTF. Together with reference TRBV2 and TRBJ1-2, the CDR3 gives the full variable domain: EPEVTQTPSHQVTQMGQEVILRCVPISNHLYFYWYRQILGQKVEFLVSFYNNEISEKSEIFDDQFSVERPDGSNFTLKIRSTKLEDSAMYFCASSEFGGGSNYGYTFGSGTRLTVV.

This clone was detected only once. This chain links TRBV10-3 with TRBJ2-2; a possible D gene is TRBD2 (7 bases). V lost 1 base and J 3 bases, leaving 9 bases between the germline ends. Germline V gene data show CDR1 as ENHRY and CDR2 as SYGVKD. The CDR3 has 15 amino acids. CDR3 sequence: CAISELGGDTGELFF. CDR3 nucleotide sequence: TGTGCCATCAGTGAGTTAGGGGGGGACACCGGGGAGCTGTTTTTT.

The V and J genes are TRBV6-4 and TRBJ2-1, with 13 bases identical to TRBD2. The V segment lost 5 bases and the J segment 5 bases; nucleotides outside the gene matches: 3. The CDR3 length is 15 residues. Germline values: CDR1 MRHNA, CDR2 SNTAGT. The CDR3 reads CASSQTSGGNNEQFF. For the CDR3, the DNA is TGTGCCAGCAGTCAGACTAGCGGGGGGAACAATGAGCAGTTCTTC.

The gene calls are TRBV28 and TRBJ2-7; no definite D call. Deletions cut 8 bases from V and 6 bases from J, with 14 bases between. The CDR3 sequence is 12 residues long. Per germline, CDR1 MDHEN and CDR2 SYDVKM. CDR3 sequence (DNA): TGTGCCAGCTCAGAGGATAATTCCGAGCAGTACTTC. This sequence encodes CASSEDNSEQYF.

The chain carries TRBV28 and TRBJ1-6, with D uncertain. The CDR3 contains 14 residues. Trimming took off 5 bases at V and 0 bases at J, with 5 bases between the two ends. CDR1 and CDR2 from the germline V gene are MDHEN and SYDVKM. The CDR3 loop is CASSPISYNSPLHF. DNA of the CDR3: TGTGCCAGCAGTCCCATCTCCTATAATTCACCCCTCCACTTT.

This chain connects TRBV7-8 to TRBJ2-1, with 8 bases that match TRBD2. The V gene end was trimmed by 5 bases and the J gene end by 0 bases; junction bases not matched to a gene: 6. Germline assignment: CDR1 SGHVS and CDR2 FQNEAQ. The CDR3 sequence is 16 residues long. CDR3: CASSVWSGSSYNEQFF. The CDR3 bases are TGTGCCAGCAGCGTCTGGAGCGGGAGCTCCTACAATGAGCAGTTCTTC.

The chain recombines TRBV4-2 with TRBJ1-4; 9 nucleotides match TRBD1. The V segment lost 4 bases and the J segment 4 bases; nucleotides outside the gene matches: 10. This CDR3 comprises 17 residues. Germline loops: CDR1 LGHNA, CDR2 YNFKEQ. The CDR3 here is CASSRPGQGGFNEKLFF. Written as DNA, the CDR3 is TGTGCCAGCAGCCGGCCGGGACAGGGTGGGTTTAATGAAAAACTGTTTTTT.

This clone was recorded a few times. This rearrangement joins TRBV5-1 to TRBJ1-1; D gene ambiguous. From germline, CDR1 is SGHRS and CDR2 YFSETQ. This CDR3 has 13 amino acids. Trimming removed 3 bases at V and 5 bases at J, with 11 bases between. DNA of the CDR3: TGCGCCAGCAGCTCGGGAGACGGGACTGAAGCTTTCTTT. This gives the protein CASSSGDGTEAFF.

This clone qualifies as medium-sized. The genes are TRBV15 and TRBJ1-4; maybe TRBD1 (6 bases). The CDR3 consists of 15 residues. Trimming removed 0 bases from V and 7 bases from J, with 12 bases in between. CDR1 is LNHNV, CDR2 YYDKDF, per germline (reference sequence). CDR3 region: CATSREGQGSEKLFF. The CDR3 region has the DNA TGTGCCACCAGCAGAGAAGGGCAGGGGAGTGAAAAACTGTTTTTT.

The chain uses TRBV18 and TRBJ1-6, with 8 bases fitting TRBD1. The CDR3 extends over 16 amino acids. Germline CDR1 is KGHSH and CDR2 is LQKENI. V lost 3 bases to trimming and J lost 7 bases; unmatched junction nucleotides: 8. CDR3 amino acids: CASSPGSGGSNSPLHF. For the CDR3, the DNA is TGTGCCAGCTCACCCGGCTCAGGGGGCTCCAATTCACCCCTCCACTTT.

The chain employs TRBV7-9 and TRBJ2-4; possibly TRBD1 for D (6 bases). V gave up 5 bases and J gave up 8 bases, with 19 bases separating them. CDR1 is SEHNR, CDR2 FQNEAQ, per germline (reference sequence). This CDR3 has 15 amino acids. The CDR3 reads CASSQGQSGEDIQYF. The CDR3 nucleotides are TGTGCCAGCAGCCAGGGGCAATCTGGAGAGGACATTCAGTACTTC.

The rearrangement joins TRBV27 to TRBJ1-2, with TRBD1 matching over 8 bases. The length of the CDR3 is 12 residues. Germline V gene sequence: CDR1 MNHEY, CDR2 SMNVEV (reference sequence). The V and J ends lost 4 bases and 8 bases, in that order; junction bases with no gene match: 3. Here the CDR3 reads CASSSGGSGYTF. The CDR3 DNA reads TGTGCCAGCAGTTCAGGGGGCTCAGGCTACACCTTC.